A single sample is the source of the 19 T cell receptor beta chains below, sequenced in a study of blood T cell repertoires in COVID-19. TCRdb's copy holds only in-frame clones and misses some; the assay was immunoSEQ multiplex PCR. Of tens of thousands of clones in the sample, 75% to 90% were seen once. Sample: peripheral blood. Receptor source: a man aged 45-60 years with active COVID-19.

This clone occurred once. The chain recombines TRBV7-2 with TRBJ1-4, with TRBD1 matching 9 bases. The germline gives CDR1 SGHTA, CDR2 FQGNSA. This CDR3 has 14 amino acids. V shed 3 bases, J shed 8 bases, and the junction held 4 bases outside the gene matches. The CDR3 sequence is CASSFDRGEEKLFF. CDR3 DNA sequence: TGTGCCAGCAGCTTCGACAGGGGGGAGGAAAAACTGTTTTTT.

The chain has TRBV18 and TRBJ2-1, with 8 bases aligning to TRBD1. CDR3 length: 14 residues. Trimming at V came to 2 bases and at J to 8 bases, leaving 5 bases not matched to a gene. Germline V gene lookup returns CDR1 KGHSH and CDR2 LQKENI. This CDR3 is CASSPGTGRDEQFF. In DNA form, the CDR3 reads TGTGCCAGCTCACCAGGGACAGGTAGGGATGAGCAGTTCTTC. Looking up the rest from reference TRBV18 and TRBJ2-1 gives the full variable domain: NAGVMQNPRHLVRRRGQEARLRCSPMKGHSHVYWYRQLPEEGLKFMVYLQKENIIDESGMPKERFSAEFPKEGPSILRIQQVVRGDSAAYFCASSPGTGRDEQFFGPGTRLTVL.

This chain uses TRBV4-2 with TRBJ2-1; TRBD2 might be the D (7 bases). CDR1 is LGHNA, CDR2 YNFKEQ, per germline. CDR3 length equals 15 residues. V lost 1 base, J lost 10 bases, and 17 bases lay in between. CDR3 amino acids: CASSQGEGGQKEQFF. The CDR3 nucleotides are TGTGCCAGCAGCCAAGGGGAGGGGGGCCAGAAAGAGCAGTTCTTC.

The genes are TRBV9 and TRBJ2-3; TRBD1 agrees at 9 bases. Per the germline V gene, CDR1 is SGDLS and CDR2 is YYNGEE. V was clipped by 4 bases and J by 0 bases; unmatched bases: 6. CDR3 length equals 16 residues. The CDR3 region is CASSPRTGASTDTQYF. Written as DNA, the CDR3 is TGTGCCAGCAGCCCCCGGACAGGGGCTAGCACAGATACGCAGTATTTT. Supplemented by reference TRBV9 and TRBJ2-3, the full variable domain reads DSGVTQTPKHLITATGQRVTLRCSPRSGDLSVYWYQQSLDQGLQFLIQYYNGEERAKGNILERFSAQQFPDLHSELNLSSLELGDSALYFCASSPRTGASTDTQYFGPGTRLTVL.

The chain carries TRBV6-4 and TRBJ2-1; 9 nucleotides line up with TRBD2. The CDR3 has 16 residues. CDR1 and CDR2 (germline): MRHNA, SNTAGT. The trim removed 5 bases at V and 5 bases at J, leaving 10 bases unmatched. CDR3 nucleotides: TGTGCCAGCAGTCCCCAATGGCGGGGGGGGAACAATGAGCAGTTCTTC. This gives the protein CASSPQWRGGNNEQFF.

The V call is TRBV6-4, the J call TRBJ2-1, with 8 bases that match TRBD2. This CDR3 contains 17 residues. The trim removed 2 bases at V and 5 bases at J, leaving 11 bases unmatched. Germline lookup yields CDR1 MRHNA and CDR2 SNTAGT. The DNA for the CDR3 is TGTGCCAGCAGTGACCGCCCGCTGCGGGGGGATAACAATGAGCAGTTCTTC. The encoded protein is CASSDRPLRGDNNEQFF.

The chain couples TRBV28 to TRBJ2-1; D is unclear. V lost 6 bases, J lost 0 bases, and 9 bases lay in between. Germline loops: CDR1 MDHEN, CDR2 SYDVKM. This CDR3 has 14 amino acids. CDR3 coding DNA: TGTGCCAGCAGACTCATTAACTCCTACAATGAGCAGTTCTTC. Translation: CASRLINSYNEQFF.

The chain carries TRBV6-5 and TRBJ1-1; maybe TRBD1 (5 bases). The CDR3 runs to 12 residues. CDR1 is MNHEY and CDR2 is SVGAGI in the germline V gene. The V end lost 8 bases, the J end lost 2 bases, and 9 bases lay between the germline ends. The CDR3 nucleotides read TGTGCCAGCCTCGACAGCAACACTGAAGCTTTCTTT. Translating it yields CASLDSNTEAFF.

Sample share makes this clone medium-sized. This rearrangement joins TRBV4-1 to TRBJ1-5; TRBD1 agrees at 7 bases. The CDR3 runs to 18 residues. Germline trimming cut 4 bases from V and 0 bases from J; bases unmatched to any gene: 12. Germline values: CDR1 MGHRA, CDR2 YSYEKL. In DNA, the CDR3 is TGCGCCAGCAGCCTAGACCTGGACAGGATTTATAGCAATCAGCCCCAGCATTTT. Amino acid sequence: CASSLDLDRIYSNQPQHF.

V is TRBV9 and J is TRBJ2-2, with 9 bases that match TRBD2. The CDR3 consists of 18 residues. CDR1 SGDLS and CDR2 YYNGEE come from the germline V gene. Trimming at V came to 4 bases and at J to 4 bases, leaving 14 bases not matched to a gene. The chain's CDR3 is CASSHNPAGGQITGELFF. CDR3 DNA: TGTGCCAGCAGCCACAACCCGGCGGGGGGGCAAATCACCGGGGAGCTGTTTTTT.

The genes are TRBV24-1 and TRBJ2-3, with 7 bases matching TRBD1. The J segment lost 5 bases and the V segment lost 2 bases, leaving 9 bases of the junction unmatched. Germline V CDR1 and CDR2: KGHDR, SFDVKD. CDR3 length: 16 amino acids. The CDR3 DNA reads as TGTGCCACCAGTGATTCCGCCGGGACAGAGGAAGATACGCAGTATTTT. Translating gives CATSDSAGTEEDTQYF.

This CDR3 is CASSDSGETGGYTF. The CDR3, as DNA: TGCGCCAGCAGTGACTCCGGGGAAACGGGCGGCTACACCTTC. The gene calls are TRBV10-1 and TRBJ1-2; unclear D gene. The germline V and J ends were trimmed by 3 bases and 8 bases, with 16 bases remaining between them. The CDR3 has 14 residues. Looked up from germline, CDR1 is WNHNN and CDR2 is SYGVQD (reference sequence).

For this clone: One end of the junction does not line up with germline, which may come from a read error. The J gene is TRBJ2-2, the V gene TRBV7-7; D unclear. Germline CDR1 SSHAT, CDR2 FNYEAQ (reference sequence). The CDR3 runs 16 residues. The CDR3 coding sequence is TGTGCTAGCAGCTCCACGGTCCAACCCTCGACCGGGGAGCTGTTTTTT. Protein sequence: CASSSTVQPSTGELFF.

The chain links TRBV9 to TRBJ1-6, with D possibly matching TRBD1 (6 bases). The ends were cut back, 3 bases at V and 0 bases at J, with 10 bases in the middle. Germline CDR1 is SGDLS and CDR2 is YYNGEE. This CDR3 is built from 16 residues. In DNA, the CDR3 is TGTGCCAGCAGCGCCAACAGGGTCTCCTATAATTCACCCCTCCACTTT. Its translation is CASSANRVSYNSPLHF.

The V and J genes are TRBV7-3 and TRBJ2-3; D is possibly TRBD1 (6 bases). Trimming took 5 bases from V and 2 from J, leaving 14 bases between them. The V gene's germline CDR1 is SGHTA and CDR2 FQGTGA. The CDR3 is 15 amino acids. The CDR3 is CASSPGGHFTDTQYF. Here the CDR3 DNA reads TGTGCCAGCAGCCCTGGGGGACATTTCACAGATACGCAGTATTTT.

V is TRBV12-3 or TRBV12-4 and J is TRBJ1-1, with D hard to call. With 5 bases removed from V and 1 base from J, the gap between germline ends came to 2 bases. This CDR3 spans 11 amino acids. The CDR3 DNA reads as TGTGCCAGCAGTCGGAACACTGAAGCTTTCTTT. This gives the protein CASSRNTEAFF.

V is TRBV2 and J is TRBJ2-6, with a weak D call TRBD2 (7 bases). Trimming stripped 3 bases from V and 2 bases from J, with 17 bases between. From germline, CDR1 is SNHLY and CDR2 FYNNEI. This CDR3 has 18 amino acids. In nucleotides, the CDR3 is TGTGCCAGCAGTGAGGGGGGGAGGACAGCGGCTGGGGCCAACGTCCTGACTTTC. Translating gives CASSEGGRTAAGANVLTF.

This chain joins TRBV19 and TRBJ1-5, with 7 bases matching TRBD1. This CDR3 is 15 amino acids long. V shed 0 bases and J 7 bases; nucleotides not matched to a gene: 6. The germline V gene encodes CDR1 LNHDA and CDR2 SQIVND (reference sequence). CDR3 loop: CASSIDDRDGQPQHF. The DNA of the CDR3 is TGTGCCAGTAGTATAGATGACAGGGATGGCCAGCCCCAGCATTTT.

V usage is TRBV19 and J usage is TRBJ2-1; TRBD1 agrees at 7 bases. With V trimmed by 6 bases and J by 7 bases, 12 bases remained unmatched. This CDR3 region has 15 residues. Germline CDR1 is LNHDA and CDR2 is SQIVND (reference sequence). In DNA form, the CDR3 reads TGTGCCAGTAGATCTACCCAAGGGGGCGGGAATGAGCAGTTCTTC. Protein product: CASRSTQGGGNEQFF. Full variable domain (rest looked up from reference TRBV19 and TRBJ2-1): DGGITQSPKYLFRKEGQNVTLSCEQNLNHDAMYWYRQDPGQGLRLIYYSQIVNDFQKGDIAEGYSVSREKKESFPLTVTSAQKNPTAFYLCASRSTQGGGNEQFFGPGTRLTVL.